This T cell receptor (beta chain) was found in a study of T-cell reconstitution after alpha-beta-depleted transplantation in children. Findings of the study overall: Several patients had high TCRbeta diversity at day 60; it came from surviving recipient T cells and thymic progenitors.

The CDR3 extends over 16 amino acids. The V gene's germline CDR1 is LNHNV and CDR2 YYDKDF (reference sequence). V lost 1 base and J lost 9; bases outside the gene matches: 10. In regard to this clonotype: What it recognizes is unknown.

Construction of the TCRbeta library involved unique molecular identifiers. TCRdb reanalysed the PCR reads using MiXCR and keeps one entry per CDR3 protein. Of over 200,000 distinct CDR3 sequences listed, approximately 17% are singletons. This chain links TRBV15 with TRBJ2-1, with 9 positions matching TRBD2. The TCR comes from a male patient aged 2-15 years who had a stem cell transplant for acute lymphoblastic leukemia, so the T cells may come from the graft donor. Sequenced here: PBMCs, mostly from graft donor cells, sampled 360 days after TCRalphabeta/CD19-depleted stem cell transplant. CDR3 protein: CATSRGGLAMYSEQFF. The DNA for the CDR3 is TGTGCCACCAGCAGAGGCGGACTAGCGATGTATTCTGAGCAGTTCTTC.